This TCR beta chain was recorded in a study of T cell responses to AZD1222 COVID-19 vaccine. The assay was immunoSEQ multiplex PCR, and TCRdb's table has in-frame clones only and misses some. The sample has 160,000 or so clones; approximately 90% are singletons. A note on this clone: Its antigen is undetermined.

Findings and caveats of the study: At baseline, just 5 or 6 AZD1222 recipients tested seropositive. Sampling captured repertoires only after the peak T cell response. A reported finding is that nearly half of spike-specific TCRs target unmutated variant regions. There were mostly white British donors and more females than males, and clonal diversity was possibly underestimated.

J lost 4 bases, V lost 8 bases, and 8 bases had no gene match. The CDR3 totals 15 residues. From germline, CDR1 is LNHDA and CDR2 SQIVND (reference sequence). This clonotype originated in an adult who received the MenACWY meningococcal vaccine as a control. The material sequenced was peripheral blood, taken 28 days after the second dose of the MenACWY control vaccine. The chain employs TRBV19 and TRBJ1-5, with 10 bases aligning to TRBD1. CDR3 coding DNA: TGTGCCAGTTCGACAGGGGGCGCGGGAAATCAGCCCCAGCATTTT. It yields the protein CASSTGGAGNQPQHF.